The T cell receptor (beta chain) described here comes from a study of cytotoxic CD8 clonotypes in ibrutinib-treated CLL (dated by TCRdb to the early 2020s). Study-wide context: The cohort was composed of under 12 relapsed/refractory and approximately 14 treatment-naive patients; IGHV unmutated status was identified in approximately 18 patients. Partial responses were observed in 24 patients and complete responses in 2; after a median follow-up of roughly 62 months, remission was maintained in 14 patients and progression was observed in approximately 12. On average, each sample had some 250,000 productive templates and almost 95,000 productive rearrangements. Cryopreserved peripheral blood mononuclear cells were collected before treatment, at response, and at either disease progression or sustained remission. Every sample from remission and from progressive disease was obtained while the patients were still on ibrutinib. Samples at response were collected after a median of about 11 months of treatment, with a range of roughly 6 to 40 months. Of the 86 participants in the trial, roughly 26 had longitudinal samples available.

This clone was seen more than once but under ten times. Its antigen is unknown. No qualities accompany the bases; no much larger clone lies one base away. Findings and caveats that apply to the study as a whole: Baseline clonality was found to be higher than that of age-matched healthy donors and was strongly correlated with circulating CD8+ T-cell counts. Public clonotypes were rare and either contracted or stayed stable during treatment, and the rise in clonality at ibrutinib response reflected the expansion of private clonotypes. Sampling times were not matched between sustained-remission and progressing patients, and lymph node repertoires were not studied. An increase in clonality was observed at ibrutinib response, with clonality remaining stable during sustained remission and falling back toward baseline at progression.

Each clonotype received, on average, 10x coverage in deep resolution sequencing performed on a MiSeq, where the target depth lay between 1 in 1 million and 1 in 200,000 T cells. TCR beta libraries were generated with the immunoSEQ hsTCRB Kit. Under the source paper's analysis protocol: The data were analyzed with ImmunoSEQ Analyzer and ImmunoSEQ Data Assistant, and V, D and J gene assignments followed IMGT definitions. Clonality, which ranges from 0 to 1, was calculated as one minus the normalized Shannon entropy of productive rearrangement frequencies. Public clonotype analysis was restricted to overrepresented clonotypes comprising at least 0.05% of each patient's repertoire. Repertoires from thirteen age-matched healthy donors in immuneACCESS were used as clonality controls. TCRdb provides this immuneACCESS table in a form limited to in-frame rearrangements. Some clones are lacking; in checked studies, under half of them reflect an unresolved V gene, and why the rest are absent is not known. That table gives V, J and clone size, and the DNA gave D and trimming. This sample lists over 95,000 clones; about 53% were detected once. The ten largest account for 37% of the sample.

Explained via the paper, the time point label denotes: roughly 25 months on ibrutinib. For TCR beta library preparation, roughly 2 micrograms of genomic DNA was extracted from cryopreserved PBMCs. Longitudinal blood samples from CLL patients receiving ibrutinib monotherapy were subjected to high-throughput TCR beta sequencing. The patients took part in an open-label, single-center phase 2 trial of ibrutinib monotherapy. The clonotype originates from a human donor with chronic lymphocytic leukemia. This material consisted of PBMCs, taken after 24 months of ibrutinib treatment.

The encoded CDR3 is CASSQESQGTYGYTF. The bases are TGCGCCAGCAGCCAAGAGTCCCAGGGCACCTATGGCTACACCTTC. Here the chain combines TRBV4-1 and TRBJ1-2; the D segment could be TRBD1, given 5 matching bases. V is clipped by 0 bases and J by 4 bases, and the sequence between their germline boundaries is 12 bases long. The CDR3, from cysteine to phenylalanine, totals 15 residues. Solely the CDR3 DNA is kept, with 45 bases framed from the first base. Via the germline V gene, CDR1 is MGHRA and CDR2 YSYEKL.